A single sample gave rise to the 13 T cell receptor beta chains below, sequenced in a study of siplizumab effects on memory and regulatory T cells. The table came from immunoSEQ multiplex PCR; TCRdb's copy has only in-frame clones and leaves some out. The sample contains almost 20,000 clones, 44% of which appear only once. These receptors' antigens are unknown. Researchers maintained the mixed lymphocyte reaction cells in coculture at 37°C for less than seven days. The specimen was CFSE-low (dividing) CD4+ T cells sorted from an allogeneic mixed lymphocyte reaction. These receptors were obtained from a human donor in good health; the cells came from an allogeneic mixed lymphocyte reaction. Some clones in this sample may be carry-over from other donors' samples.

V gene TRBV6-1 combines with J gene TRBJ2-3; 12 positions match TRBD2. Germline loops: CDR1 MNHNS, CDR2 SASEGT. V gave up 4 bases and J gave up 5 bases; unmatched junction bases: 7. The CDR3 extends over 16 amino acids. The CDR3: CASSALAGGPLDTQYF. The CDR3 DNA is TGTGCCAGCAGTGCCCTAGCGGGAGGGCCGCTAGATACGCAGTATTTT.

This clone is deemed medium-sized. The rearrangement links TRBV5-1 to TRBJ2-1, with D tentatively TRBD2 (5 bases). The CDR3 spans 15 residues. V lost 0 bases, J lost 4 bases, and 11 bases lay in between. CDR1 and CDR2 (germline): SGHRS, YFSETQ. CDR3 sequence: CASSLVLAGYNEQFF. CDR3 nucleotide sequence: TGCGCCAGCAGCTTGGTTCTAGCTGGGTACAATGAGCAGTTCTTC.

The V call is TRBV5-6, the J call TRBJ2-4; D remains ambiguous. Germline V gene lookup returns CDR1 SGHDT and CDR2 YYEEEE. This CDR3 has 15 amino acids. Trimming cost V 1 base and J 2 bases, with 10 bases left between them. CDR3 sequence reads: CASSLSGASKNIQYF. Written as DNA, the CDR3 is TGTGCCAGCAGCTTGTCAGGTGCGTCCAAAAACATTCAGTACTTC.

This clone was seen repeatedly, ten times or more. The chain uses TRBV25-1 and TRBJ1-2, with D possibly matching TRBD1 (5 bases). Between the trimmed V and J ends, which lost 2 bases and 8 bases, there was a span of 15 bases. The CDR3 has 14 amino acids. Germline CDR1 is MGHDK and CDR2 is SYGVNS. The CDR3 bases are TGTGCCAGCAGTGAAGGCCTCGGGGCTGGAGGCTACACCTTC. It encodes CASSEGLGAGGYTF.

On this clone itself: The junction does not match germline at one end; this may be a read error. The rearrangement uses TRBV5-1 and TRBJ2-2, with D perhaps TRBD2 (5 bases). Germline V lookup: CDR1 SGHRS, CDR2 YFSETQ. The CDR3 is 13 amino acids. The CDR3 loop reads CTSSLDFTGELFF. The CDR3 DNA sequence: TGCACCAGCAGCTTGGACTTCACCGGGGAGCTGTTTTTT.

V usage is TRBV13 and J usage is TRBJ2-3; 8 bases align to TRBD2. The V gene's germline CDR1 is PRHDT and CDR2 FYEKMQ (reference sequence). The CDR3 length is 15 residues. Losses at the gene ends were 5 bases for V and 2 bases for J; bases not matched to a gene: 6. The CDR3 DNA follows: TGTGCCAGCAGCCCCCCGGGGGGGTTCACAGATACGCAGTATTTT. It codes for CASSPPGGFTDTQYF.

Written as DNA, the CDR3 is TGCGCCAGCAGTCAACGCGGGGGAGGGGGGATGTACGAGCAGTACTTC. This sequence encodes CASSQRGGGGMYEQYF. The chain employs TRBV23-1 and TRBJ2-7, with D maybe TRBD2 (7 bases). TRBV23-1 is assigned to the ORF class and has an uncertain function. V dropped 2 bases and J dropped 4 bases, with 18 bases sitting between them. The CDR3 runs to 16 residues.

V and J are TRBV5-1 and TRBJ2-6; a possible D gene is TRBD1 (6 bases). The V end lost 1 base, the J end lost 0 bases, and 14 bases lay between the germline ends. CDR1 SGHRS and CDR2 YFSETQ come from the germline V gene. The CDR3 runs 18 residues. CDR3 sequence: CASSLNPDRSSGANVLTF. Here the CDR3 DNA reads TGCGCCAGCAGCTTGAACCCGGACAGAAGCTCTGGGGCCAACGTCCTGACTTTC.

V and J are TRBV6-5 and TRBJ2-3; no clear D gene. V lost 5 bases and J 1 base, leaving 13 bases between the germline ends. The germline CDR1 and CDR2 sequences are MNHEY and SVGAGI. The CDR3 spans 15 residues. CDR3 coding DNA: TGTGCCAGCAGTGGCAGCATCACGGGCACAGATACGCAGTATTTT. Its translation is CASSGSITGTDTQYF.

The rearrangement joins TRBV18 to TRBJ1-1, with D hard to call. The germline V gene has CDR1 KGHSH and CDR2 LQKENI. The CDR3 consists of 13 residues. Trimming pared 1 base from V and 7 bases from J, leaving 10 bases between. The DNA of the CDR3 is TGTGCCAGCTCACCACAGGGCCCACTTGAAGCTTTCTTT. As protein: CASSPQGPLEAFF.

This clone was observed many times. The gene calls are TRBV6-5 and TRBJ1-5, with D unclear. The CDR3 length is 15 residues. CDR1 and CDR2 (germline): MNHEY, SVGAGI. V shed 0 bases and J shed 6 bases, with 12 bases lying between them. The CDR3 loop is CASSYSVVAGQPQHF. CDR3 sequence (DNA): TGTGCCAGCAGTTACTCAGTGGTGGCCGGTCAGCCCCAGCATTTT.

Written as DNA, the CDR3 is TGTGCCAGTAGCCATCAGGGGGGTAATGAGCAGTTCTTC. Protein sequence: CASSHQGGNEQFF. The rearrangement links TRBV19 to TRBJ2-1; D is possibly TRBD1 (7 bases). Trimming pared 6 bases from V and 7 bases from J, leaving 13 bases between. Germline lookup yields CDR1 LNHDA and CDR2 SQIVND (reference sequence). The CDR3 is 13 amino acids.

The V gene is TRBV10-1, the J gene TRBJ2-1; 12 nucleotides match TRBD2. Losses at the gene ends were 4 bases for V and 2 bases for J; bases not matched to a gene: 12. CDR3 length equals 19 residues. Per the germline V gene, CDR1 is WNHNN and CDR2 is SYGVQD (reference sequence). CDR3 amino acids: CASSAGSWLAGGTYNEQFF. DNA for the CDR3: TGCGCCAGCAGTGCAGGTTCGTGGCTAGCGGGAGGGACCTACAATGAGCAGTTCTTC.